This entry is about one T cell receptor (beta chain). Its cognate antigen has yet to be identified. No quality values exist for individual bases; no much larger clone is one base distant. These data come from a study of shared clonotypes between healthy human individuals (dated by TCRdb to the early 2020s). For the study in its entirety: Three men and a couple of women, aged 18 to 49 years, made up the cohort. Between about 0.94 and 8.9 billion PBMCs per donor were obtained by leukapheresis. To estimate repertoire size and how much clonotype sharing occurs between individuals, the study deeply sequenced the blood TCR repertoires of a handful of healthy adults. For each donor, CD4 naive and CD4 memory were each run on three plates, CD8 naive on two plates, and CD8 memory on one plate. To increase sequencing depth and limit assay-specific biases, TCR repertoire library preparation and sequencing were carried out by different laboratories using diverse techniques.

Sequences SGHRS (CDR1) and YFSETQ (CDR2) are obtained from the germline V gene. Its CDR3 holds 15 amino acids, cysteine through phenylalanine. Of the read, only the CDR3 DNA is kept; its 45 bases are in frame from base 1. V is clipped by 4 bases and J by 2 bases, and the sequence between their germline boundaries is 14 bases long. Using the deep immunoSEQ assay, multiplex PCR amplified TCR CDR3 regions from genomic DNA. Genomic DNA extracted from each cell subset was distributed evenly over all wells of several immunoSEQ 96-well plates, and each plate served as one replicate. For sorted subsets, each replicate PCR was loaded with 150 to 250 ng genomic DNA, equivalent to 30,000 to 35,000 T cell genomes. Purified libraries were quantified with a Qubit 3.0 fluorometer, sized on a Bioanalyzer 2100, and re-quantified with the KAPA Library Quantification kit. Each immunoSEQ 96-well plate was sequenced on its own single-read 150-cycle Illumina NextSeq 550 flow cell. For the original study's pipeline: Because only junctional sequences without quality scores were contained in the immunoSEQ output, filtering matching that applied to full-length reads could not be performed. Sequences were annotated with PyIR, a Python wrapper for IgBLAST v1.9, and V/J genes and CDR3 were assigned using IMGT germline references. Reads with weak V/J assignments (E-value above 1e-6), missing CDR3, stop codons, out-of-frame junctions, or ambiguous translated residues were removed. A V3J clonotype was defined by an identical inferred V gene, J gene, and CDR3 amino acid sequence. Percentage overlap between repertoires was computed as shared unique clonotypes divided by the size of the smaller repertoire. Richness of each repertoire was evaluated using RTK rarefaction, the Chao1 estimator, and Recon v2.1 estimates of unobserved clonotypes. For all TCRbeta clonotypes obtained by the gDNA method from a handful of donors, generation probabilities were computed with OLGA. The clones in this table, taken by TCRdb from immuneACCESS, are in-frame only. Not every clone is retained; where verified, under half of the shortfall comes from an unresolved V gene, and the cause of the rest is unknown. That table is the source of V, J and clone size, and D and trimming were worked out from the DNA. The sample profile shows about 2.3 million clones; 85% to 95% of them were found once. The top ten clonotypes cover about 0.37% of the sample.

Overall results and qualifications from the work: The genetic and exposure-history diversity represented was limited by the small number of donors. Only blood was sampled, and tissue TCR repertoires likely differ from those in blood. Sharing across a handful of donors was observed for about 5% of naive CD4, 3% to 3.5% of naive CD8, 2% to 2.5% of memory CD4, and about 0.4% of memory CD8 clonotypes. Incomplete sequencing was indicated by rarefaction of sorted-subset datasets, despite the large sequencing depth. Compared with non-shared clonotypes, clonotypes shared by all four sorted-subset donors had higher generation probabilities. Based on pairwise subsampling, the degree of clonotype sharing among donors was expected to be affected by sequencing depth. Naive subsets generally had larger estimated clonotype richness than memory subsets.

Healthy HIV-negative adults with no recently reported acute infections or vaccinations were included as donors. All donors were Caucasian adults living in Nashville, Tennessee, USA. CD4+ T cells were enriched through magnetic negative selection, after which naive cells were positively selected on CD45RA and the remaining negative fraction served as the memory subset. Blood was collected by leukapheresis, and PBMCs were isolated by Ficoll-Histopaque density gradient centrifugation and then cryopreserved in liquid nitrogen vapor phase. Purity and quantity of every magnetically sorted T cell population were checked by analytical flow cytometry. Each sorted fraction had its genomic DNA isolated and then quantified by UV absorbance on a Nanodrop 2000c.

The sample comprised naive CD4+ T cells from PBMCs. The intended sense of this specimen's cell subset or site label: CD45RA+ positively selected. The rearrangement joined TRBV5-1 to TRBJ2-3; the D gene is perhaps TRBD1 or TRBD2, as each covers 5 bases. The clonotype comes from a man between 18 and 35 years old in good health. Some clones in this sample may be carry-over from other donors' samples. The CDR3 region reads CASSLWGWATDTQYF. In nucleotide form, the sequence is TGCGCCAGCAGCCTGTGGGGGTGGGCCACAGATACGCAGTATTTT. Supplemented by the reference TRBV5-1 and TRBJ2-3 proteins around the CDR3, the complete variable domain is KAGVTQTPRYLIKTRGQQVTLSCSPISGHRSVSWYQQTPGQGLQFLFEYFSETQRNKGNFPGRFSGRQFSNSRSEMNVSTLELGDSALYLCASSLWGWATDTQYFGPGTRLTVL.